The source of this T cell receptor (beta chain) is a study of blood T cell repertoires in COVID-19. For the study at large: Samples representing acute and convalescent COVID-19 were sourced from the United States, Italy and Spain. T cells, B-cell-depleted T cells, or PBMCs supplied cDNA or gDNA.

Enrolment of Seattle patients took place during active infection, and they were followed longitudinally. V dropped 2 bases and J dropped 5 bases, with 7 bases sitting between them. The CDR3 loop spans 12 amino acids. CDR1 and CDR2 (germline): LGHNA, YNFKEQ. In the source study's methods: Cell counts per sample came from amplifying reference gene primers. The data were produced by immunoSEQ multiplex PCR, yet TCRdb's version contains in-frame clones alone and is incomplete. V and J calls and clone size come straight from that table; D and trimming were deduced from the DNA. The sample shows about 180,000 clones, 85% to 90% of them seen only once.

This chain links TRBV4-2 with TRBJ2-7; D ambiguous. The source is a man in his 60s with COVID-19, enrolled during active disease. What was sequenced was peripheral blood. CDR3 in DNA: TGTGCCAGCAGCCAAACAAGCGACGAGCAGTACTTC. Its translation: CASSQTSDEQYF.